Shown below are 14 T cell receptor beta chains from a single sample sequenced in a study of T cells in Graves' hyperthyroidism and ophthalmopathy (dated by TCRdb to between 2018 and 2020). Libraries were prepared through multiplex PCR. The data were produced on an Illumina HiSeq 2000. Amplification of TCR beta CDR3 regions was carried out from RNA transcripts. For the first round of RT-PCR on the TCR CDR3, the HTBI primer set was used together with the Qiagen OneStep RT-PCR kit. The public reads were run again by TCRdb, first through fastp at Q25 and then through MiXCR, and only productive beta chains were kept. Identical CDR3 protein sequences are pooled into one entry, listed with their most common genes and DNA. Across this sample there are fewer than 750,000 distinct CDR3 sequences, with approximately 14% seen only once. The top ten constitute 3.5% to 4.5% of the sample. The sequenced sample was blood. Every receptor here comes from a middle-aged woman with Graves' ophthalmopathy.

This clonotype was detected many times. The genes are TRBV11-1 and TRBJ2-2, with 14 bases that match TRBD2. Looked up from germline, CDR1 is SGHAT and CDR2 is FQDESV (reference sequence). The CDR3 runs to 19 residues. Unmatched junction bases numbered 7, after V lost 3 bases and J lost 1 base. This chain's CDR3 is CASSFSGTSGGQNTGELFF. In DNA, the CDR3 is TGTGCCAGCAGCTTCTCCGGGACTAGCGGGGGCCAGAACACCGGGGAGCTGTTTTTT.

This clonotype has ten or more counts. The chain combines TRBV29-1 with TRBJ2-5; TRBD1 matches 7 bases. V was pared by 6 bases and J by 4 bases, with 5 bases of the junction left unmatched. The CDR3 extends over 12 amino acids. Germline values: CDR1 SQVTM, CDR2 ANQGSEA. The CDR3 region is CSVLTGSETQYF. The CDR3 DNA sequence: TGCAGCGTCCTGACAGGGTCAGAGACCCAGTACTTC.

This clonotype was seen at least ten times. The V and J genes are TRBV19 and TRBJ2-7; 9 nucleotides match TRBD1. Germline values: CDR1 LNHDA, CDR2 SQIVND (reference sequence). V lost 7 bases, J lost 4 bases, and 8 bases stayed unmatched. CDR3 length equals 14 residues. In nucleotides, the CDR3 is TGTGCCAGTACCCCGGGACAGGGTGGTTACGAGCAGTACTTC. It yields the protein CASTPGQGGYEQYF.

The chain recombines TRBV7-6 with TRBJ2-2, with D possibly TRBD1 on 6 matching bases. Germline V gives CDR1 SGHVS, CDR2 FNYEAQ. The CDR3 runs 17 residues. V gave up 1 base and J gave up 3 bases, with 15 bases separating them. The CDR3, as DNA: TGTGCCAGCAGCTTAGATCCTAGGGACACCGACACCGGGGAGCTGTTTTTT. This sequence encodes CASSLDPRDTDTGELFF.

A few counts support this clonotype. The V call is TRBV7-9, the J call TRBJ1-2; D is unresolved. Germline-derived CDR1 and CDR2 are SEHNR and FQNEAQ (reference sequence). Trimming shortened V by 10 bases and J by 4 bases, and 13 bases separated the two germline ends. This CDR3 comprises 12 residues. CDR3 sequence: CATRQKTYGYTF. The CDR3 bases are TGTGCCACCCGGCAAAAAACCTATGGCTACACCTTC. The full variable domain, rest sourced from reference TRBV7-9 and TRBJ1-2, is DTGVSQNPRHKITKRGQNVTFRCDPISEHNRLYWYRQTLGQGPEFLTYFQNEAQLEKSRLLSDRFSAERPKGSFSTLEIQRTEQGDSAMYLCATRQKTYGYTFGSGTRLTVV.

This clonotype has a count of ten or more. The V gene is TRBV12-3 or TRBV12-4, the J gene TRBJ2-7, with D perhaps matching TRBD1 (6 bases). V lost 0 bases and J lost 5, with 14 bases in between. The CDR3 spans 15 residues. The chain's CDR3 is CASSLANRDRDEQYF. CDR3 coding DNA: TGTGCCAGCAGTTTAGCTAACAGGGATCGGGACGAGCAGTACTTC.

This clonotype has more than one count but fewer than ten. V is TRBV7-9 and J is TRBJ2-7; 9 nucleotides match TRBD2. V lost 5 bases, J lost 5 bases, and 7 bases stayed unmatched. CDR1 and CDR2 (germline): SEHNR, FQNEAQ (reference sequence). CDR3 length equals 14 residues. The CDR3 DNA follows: TGTGCCAGCAGCCCCCTAGCGGGAAGACACGAGCAGTACTTC. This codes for CASSPLAGRHEQYF.

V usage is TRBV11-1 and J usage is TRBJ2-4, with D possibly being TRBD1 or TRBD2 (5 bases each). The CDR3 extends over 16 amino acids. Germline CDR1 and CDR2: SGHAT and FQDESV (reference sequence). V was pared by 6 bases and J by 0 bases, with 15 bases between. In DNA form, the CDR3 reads TGTGCCAGCAGTCCTGTTGGGGGAATAGCCAAAAACATTCAGTACTTC. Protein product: CASSPVGGIAKNIQYF.

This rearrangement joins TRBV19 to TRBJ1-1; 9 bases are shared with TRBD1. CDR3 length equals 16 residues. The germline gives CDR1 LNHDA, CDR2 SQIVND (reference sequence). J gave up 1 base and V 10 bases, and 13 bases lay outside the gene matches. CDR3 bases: TGTGCCACCAAGAAGGGACAGGGAACGGCGAACACTGAAGCTTTCTTT. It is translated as CATKKGQGTANTEAFF.

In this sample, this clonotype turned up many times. CDR3 residues: CSVAGQANTEAFF. Written as DNA, the CDR3 is TGCAGCGTTGCCGGACAGGCGAACACTGAAGCTTTCTTT. V usage is TRBV29-1 and J usage is TRBJ1-1; 7 bases align to TRBD1. The V and J ends lost 4 bases and 1 base, in that order; junction bases with no gene match: 3. The germline gives CDR1 SQVTM, CDR2 ANQGSEA. This CDR3 is 13 amino acids long.

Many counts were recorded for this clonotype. The DNA of the CDR3 is TGTGCCAGCAGCTCCACTAGCGCCGAAGAGACCCAGTACTTC. Translating gives CASSSTSAEETQYF. The chain carries TRBV9 and TRBJ2-5; 7 bases fit TRBD2. Germline CDR1 and CDR2: SGDLS and YYNGEE. V was clipped by 4 bases and J by 3 bases; unmatched bases: 6. The length of the CDR3 is 14 residues.

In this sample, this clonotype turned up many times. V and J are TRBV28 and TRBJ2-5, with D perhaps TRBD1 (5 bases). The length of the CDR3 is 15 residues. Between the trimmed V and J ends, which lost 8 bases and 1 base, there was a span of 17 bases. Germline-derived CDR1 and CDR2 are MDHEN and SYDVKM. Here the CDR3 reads CASLTTRVGQETQYF. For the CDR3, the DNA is TGTGCCAGCCTCACCACCAGGGTTGGCCAAGAGACCCAGTACTTC.

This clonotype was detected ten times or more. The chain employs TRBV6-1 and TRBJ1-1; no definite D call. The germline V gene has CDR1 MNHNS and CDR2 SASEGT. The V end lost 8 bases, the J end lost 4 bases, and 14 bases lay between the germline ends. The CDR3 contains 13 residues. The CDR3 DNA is TGTGCCAGCGGGGAGGCTCTGAGCACTGAAGCTTTCTTT. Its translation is CASGEALSTEAFF.

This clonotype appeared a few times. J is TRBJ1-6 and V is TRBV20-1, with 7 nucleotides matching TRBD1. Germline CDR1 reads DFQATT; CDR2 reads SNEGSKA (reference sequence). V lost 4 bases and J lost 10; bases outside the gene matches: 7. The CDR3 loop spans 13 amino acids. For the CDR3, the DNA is TGCAGTGCTATGGAGGGGGCTTTGTCACCCCTCCACTTT. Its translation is CSAMEGALSPLHF.